The subject of this entry is one T cell receptor (beta chain). As yet, its antigen is unknown. Trimming shortened V by 0 bases and J by 2 bases, and 9 bases separated the two germline ends. Germline-derived CDR1 and CDR2 are SGHTA and FQGNSA. The CDR3 is 15 residues long. These data are taken from a study of graft-versus-host responses after intestinal transplantation. The table came from immunoSEQ multiplex PCR; TCRdb's copy has only in-frame clones and leaves some out. The table lists tens of thousands of clones, 83% of them singletons. Study results and limitations: Early post-transplant declines in HvG were associated with peak levels of circulating GvH clones. Patients with graft-donor T cell macrochimerism had high graft-versus-host to host-versus-graft clonal ratios in allografts.

The rearrangement joins TRBV7-2 to TRBJ2-3, with D possibly being TRBD2 (5 bases). Here the sequenced sample was PBMCs, taken around 28 days after intestinal transplant. This TCR came from a human patient who received an intestinal transplant, so some T cells may come from the graft donor. CDR3 sequence (DNA): TGTGCCAGCAGCTTAGCCGCGGACTCCACAGATACGCAGTATTTT. Amino acids: CASSLAADSTDTQYF.